These T cell receptor beta chains were read from a single sample in a study of T-cell reconstitution after alpha-beta-depleted transplantation in children. TCRdb reanalysed the PCR reads using MiXCR and keeps one entry per CDR3 protein. This table has 200,000 to 250,000 distinct CDR3 sequences, about 8.2% appearing once. Sequenced material: PBMCs, mostly from graft donor cells, taken 360 days after TCRalphabeta/CD19-depleted stem cell transplant. These receptors were collected from a male patient between 2 and 10 years old who had a stem cell transplant for acute myeloid leukemia, so the T cells may come from the graft donor. CDR3s include the opening cysteine and the closing phenylalanine or tryptophan. D genes are given only for firm matches. Clone size is shown for a subset of rows, as once, few, many or a class of expanded clone.

j_call | d_call | v_call | clone_size | cdr3_aa | cdr3_nt
TRBJ2-7 | - | TRBV12-3/TRBV12-4 | - | CASSFSGVHEQYF | TGTGCCAGCAGTTTTTCAGGGGTACACGAGCAGTACTTC
TRBJ1-1 | - | TRBV18 | few | CASSLGPPPLEAFF | TGTGCCAGCTCGCTCGGCCCTCCCCCCCTTGAAGCTTTCTTT
TRBJ2-2 | - | TRBV20-1 | - | CSAIGQTSTGELFF | TGCAGTGCTATAGGCCAGACAAGCACCGGGGAGCTGTTTTTT
TRBJ2-3 | TRBD2 | TRBV5-1 | - | CASSLAEDSGGYTDTQYF | TGCGCCAGCAGCTTGGCCGAAGATAGCGGGGGATACACAGATACGCAGTATTTT
TRBJ1-1 | - | TRBV11-1 | - | CASSLEGGTEAFF | TGTGCCAGCAGCTTAGAAGGGGGCACTGAAGCTTTCTTT
TRBJ2-1 | - | TRBV5-2 | once | CAMGPGTSGVYNEQFF | TGTGCCATGGGCCCTGGGACTAGCGGCGTATACAATGAGCAGTTCTTC
TRBJ2-5 | - | TRBV4-2 | few | CASSQEASRETQYF | TGTGCCAGCAGCCAAGAGGCTAGTCGTGAGACCCAGTACTTC
TRBJ1-2 | - | TRBV5-1 | - | CASSQGPDYGYTF | TGCGCCAGCAGCCAAGGGCCGGACTATGGCTACACCTTC
TRBJ2-3 | TRBD2 | TRBV4-3 | few | CASSQAASGGPSTDTQYF | TGCGCCAGCAGCCAAGCGGCCAGCGGGGGGCCTAGCACAGATACGCAGTATTTT
TRBJ2-1 | TRBD2 | TRBV7-2 | few | CASSLGSGPYNEQFF | TGTGCCAGCAGCTTAGGTAGCGGGCCATACAATGAGCAGTTCTTC
TRBJ2-7 | TRBD1 | TRBV5-6 | many | CASSPDRVVEQYF | TGTGCCAGCAGCCCAGACAGGGTGGTCGAGCAGTACTTC
TRBJ1-5 | - | TRBV7-9 | - | CASSLAGRDWNQPQHF | TGTGCCAGCAGCTTAGCCGGCAGGGACTGGAATCAGCCCCAGCATTTT
TRBJ2-7 | - | TRBV4-2 | - | CASSPRESGYEQYF | TGTGCCAGCAGCCCCCGGGAGTCCGGCTACGAGCAGTACTTC
TRBJ2-5 | - | TRBV6-1 | many | CASRPDATAQYF | TGTGCCAGCAGGCCGGATGCAACGGCCCAGTACTTC
TRBJ2-5 | TRBD2 | TRBV20-1 | few | CSAEGLAGVETQYF | TGCAGTGCTGAAGGACTAGCGGGAGTAGAGACCCAGTACTTC
TRBJ2-7 | TRBD1 | TRBV20-1 | many | CSAREGAGGRYEQYF | TGCAGTGCCAGAGAGGGGGCAGGGGGCCGGTACGAGCAGTACTTC
TRBJ2-3 | - | TRBV29-1 | many | CSGLTGGARTDTQYF | TGCAGCGGCTTGACTGGGGGGGCGCGCACAGATACGCAGTATTTT
TRBJ1-1 | - | TRBV10-3 | few | CAISHQGDTEAFF | TGTGCCATCAGTCATCAGGGAGATACTGAAGCTTTCTTT
TRBJ1-2 | - | TRBV5-1 | many | CASSWNDYGYTF | TGCGCCAGCAGCTGGAATGACTATGGCTACACCTTC
TRBJ2-1 | - | TRBV5-1 | - | CASSLDGIIGYNEQFF | TGCGCCAGCAGCTTGGACGGGATTATTGGATACAATGAGCAGTTCTTC
TRBJ2-5 | - | TRBV20-1 | many | CSARRTNQETQYF | TGCAGTGCTAGACGGACCAACCAAGAGACCCAGTACTTC
TRBJ2-1 | TRBD1 | TRBV3-1 | - | CATCQDGLTGAYNEQFF | TGTGCCACCTGCCAAGATGGGTTAACAGGGGCCTACAATGAGCAGTTCTTC
TRBJ1-5 | - | TRBV24-1 | many | CATSYSNQPQHF | TGTGCCACCTCCTATAGCAATCAGCCCCAGCATTTT
TRBJ2-3 | TRBD2 | TRBV11-1 | few | CASSTTPSGRARGDTQYF | TGTGCCAGCAGCACCACGCCTAGCGGGAGGGCCAGGGGAGATACGCAGTATTTT
TRBJ2-2 | TRBD1 | TRBV20-1 | many | CSARDGQGVTGELFF | TGCAGTGCTAGAGATGGGCAGGGGGTCACCGGGGAGCTGTTTTTT
TRBJ2-1 | TRBD2 | TRBV5-1 | few | CASSGTSGGSYNEQFF | TGCGCCAGCAGCGGAACTAGCGGGGGTTCCTACAATGAGCAGTTCTTC
TRBJ2-4 | - | TRBV5-1 | few | CASTLGPALSKTELTDGVIQYF | TGCGCCAGCACCCTGGGCCCAGCTCTATCAAAAACCGAACTCACGGACGGGGTCATTCAGTACTTC
TRBJ2-6 | TRBD1 | TRBV30 | few | CAWRDRVSGANVLTF | TGTGCCTGGAGAGACAGGGTCTCCGGGGCCAACGTCCTGACTTTC
TRBJ1-5 | - | TRBV20-1 | - | CSAWGGLSNQPQHF | TGCAGTGCCTGGGGGGGGTTGAGCAATCAGCCCCAGCATTTT
TRBJ2-7 | TRBD2 | TRBV4-2 | many | CASSQAQSGLDPWEQYF | TGTGCCAGCAGCCAAGCACAGAGTGGACTAGATCCCTGGGAGCAGTACTTC
TRBJ2-6 | - | TRBV12-3/TRBV12-4 | - | CASRGTGANVLTF | TGTGCCAGCAGGGGGACTGGGGCCAACGTCCTGACTTTC
TRBJ2-7 | TRBD1 | TRBV12-3/TRBV12-4 | many | CASSLAGQGAHEQYF | TGTGCCAGCAGTTTAGCGGGACAGGGGGCCCACGAGCAGTACTTC
TRBJ2-5 | TRBD2 | TRBV20-1 | - | CSAVGRGALRPKETQYF | TGCAGTGCCGTTGGGCGGGGGGCCCTAAGGCCCAAAGAGACCCAGTACTTC
TRBJ2-1 | - | TRBV5-6 | many | CASSGSGLRSYNEQFF | TGTGCCAGCAGCGGATCAGGGTTGCGATCCTACAATGAGCAGTTCTTC
TRBJ2-5 | - | TRBV20-1 | many | CSAPSGTQETQYF | TGCAGTGCCCCCTCCGGGACTCAAGAGACCCAGTACTTC
TRBJ2-7 | - | TRBV11-1 | few | CASSFGGFGLPNLYEQYF | TGTGCCAGCAGCTTTGGGGGATTTGGTCTCCCTAACCTCTACGAGCAGTACTTC
TRBJ2-7 | - | TRBV5-1 | - | CASSSLTSSYEQYF | TGCGCCAGCAGCTCCTTGACAAGCTCCTACGAGCAGTACTTC
TRBJ2-3 | - | TRBV7-2 | - | CASSYEGQGSRTDTQYF | TGTGCCAGCAGCTACGAGGGGCAGGGCTCGCGAACAGATACGCAGTATTTT
TRBJ2-1 | - | TRBV5-4 | once | CASSLGHGGTNEQFF | TGTGCCAGCAGCTTGGGTCATGGGGGGACCAATGAGCAGTTCTTC
TRBJ2-3 | TRBD1 | TRBV10-2 | - | CASSKEQGARDTQYF | TGCGCCAGCTCTAAGGAACAGGGGGCGCGAGATACGCAGTATTTT
TRBJ2-2 | - | TRBV7-9 | few | CASSLRPTSTGELFF | TGTGCCAGCAGCTTACGCCCTACATCGACCGGGGAGCTGTTTTTT
TRBJ2-1 | TRBD2 | TRBV12-3/TRBV12-4 | few | CASREGLAEQFF | TGTGCCAGCAGGGAGGGACTAGCTGAGCAGTTCTTC
TRBJ2-5 | - | TRBV20-1 | - | CSATRDTETQYF | TGCAGTGCTACCCGGGATACGGAGACCCAGTACTTC
TRBJ1-1 | TRBD1 | TRBV6-1 | many | CASSEGRGRTEAFF | TGTGCCAGCAGTGAAGGCAGGGGGCGGACTGAAGCTTTCTTT
TRBJ1-5 | - | TRBV6-2/TRBV6-3 | few | CASRFLRDINQPQHF | TGTGCCAGCCGATTCCTCCGGGACATCAATCAGCCCCAGCATTTT
TRBJ2-7 | - | TRBV4-3 | few | CASSQDRWNGASSYEQYF | TGCGCCAGCAGCCAAGATCGGTGGAACGGGGCCAGCTCCTACGAGCAGTACTTC
TRBJ2-1 | - | TRBV6-1 | - | CASSEPGGAVQRTYNEQFF | TGTGCCAGCAGTGAACCAGGTGGCGCTGTACAGCGTACCTACAATGAGCAGTTCTTC
TRBJ1-2 | TRBD1 | TRBV29-1 | - | CSVERDSRYGYTF | TGCAGCGTTGAGCGGGACAGCCGCTATGGCTACACCTTC